Each of the 13 T cell receptor beta chains below was sequenced from the same sample in a study of T-cell memory formation after mild COVID-19. TCRdb reanalysed the 5' RACE reads using MiXCR and keeps one entry per CDR3 protein. The sample records a few hundred thousand distinct CDR3 sequences, more than 8% being singletons. Sequencing used PBMCs or a T cell subset sorted from them (not recorded which). Receptors were obtained from a man between 18 and 35 years old who had mild COVID-19 (a few samples of this study predate the infection). Cell type and time point are not known.

The J gene is TRBJ1-5, the V gene TRBV7-8, with a tentative D call TRBD1 (6 bases). V was shortened by 5 bases and J by 1 base, with 9 bases between the two germline ends. This CDR3 contains 14 residues. Germline CDR1 and CDR2: SGHVS and FQNEAQ. The CDR3 nucleotides read TGTGCCAGCAGCATAGACAGGAGCAATCAGCCCCAGCATTTT. Encoded protein: CASSIDRSNQPQHF.

This rearrangement joins TRBV4-2 to TRBJ2-3, with 8 nucleotides matching TRBD2. CDR3 length: 15 residues. The germline V gene encodes CDR1 LGHNA and CDR2 YNFKEQ. The J segment lost 5 bases and the V segment lost 3 bases, leaving 7 bases of the junction unmatched. CDR3 nucleotide sequence: TGTGCCAGCAGCCAGACCGGGGGGGCCAAAGATACGCAGTATTTT. It is translated as CASSQTGGAKDTQYF.

This clonotype has only a few counts. The chain employs TRBV4-1 and TRBJ1-1; D call uncertain. CDR1 and CDR2 from the germline V gene are MGHRA and YSYEKL. There are 14 residues in the CDR3. Trimming left V 3 bases short and J 5 bases short, with 13 bases between. CDR3 nucleotide sequence: TGCGCCAGCAGCCAGGACCGGGTGAGGACTGAAGCTTTCTTT. Translated, it gives CASSQDRVRTEAFF.

The V and J genes are TRBV11-2 and TRBJ2-3; possibly TRBD1 or TRBD2 for D (6 bases each). V lost 1 base and J 6 bases, leaving 14 bases between the germline ends. The CDR3 consists of 15 residues. Germline values: CDR1 SGHAT, CDR2 FQNNGV. CDR3 in amino acids: CASSLVGGGTDTQYF. The CDR3 region has the DNA TGTGCCAGCAGCTTAGTTGGGGGCGGGACGGATACGCAGTATTTT.

The V call is TRBV29-1, the J call TRBJ2-5; perhaps TRBD1 as D (6 bases). V was trimmed by 7 bases and J by 2 bases, leaving 14 bases between them. This CDR3 has 13 amino acids. Germline V gives CDR1 SQVTM, CDR2 ANQGSEA. CDR3 nucleotide sequence: TGCAGCGCCCAGGGACATCTACAAGAGACCCAGTACTTC. Translating gives CSAQGHLQETQYF.

This clonotype occurred a few times. This chain joins TRBV5-1 and TRBJ2-2, with D perhaps given as TRBD1 or TRBD2 (5 bases each). This CDR3 comprises 16 residues. Germline CDR1 reads SGHRS; CDR2 reads YFSETQ. Trimming removed 0 bases from V and 7 bases from J, with 16 bases in between. The CDR3 loop is CASSLAGQPSYGELFF. The CDR3 DNA reads TGCGCCAGCAGCTTGGCGGGGCAACCCAGCTACGGGGAGCTGTTTTTT.

The chain combines TRBV9 with TRBJ2-2; a possible D gene is TRBD1 (6 bases). Germline V gene data show CDR1 as SGDLS and CDR2 as YYNGEE. The V gene lost 4 bases and the J gene lost 7 bases, with 20 bases spanning the gap. The length of the CDR3 is 16 residues. The DNA for the CDR3 is TGTGCCAGCAGCCCTAGGGTAGTTGGGGGCAGCGGGGAGCTGTTTTTT. Amino acids: CASSPRVVGGSGELFF. Drawing the rest from reference TRBV9 and TRBJ2-2, the complete variable domain is DSGVTQTPKHLITATGQRVTLRCSPRSGDLSVYWYQQSLDQGLQFLIQYYNGEERAKGNILERFSAQQFPDLHSELNLSSLELGDSALYFCASSPRVVGGSGELFFGEGSRLTVL.

The chain employs TRBV20-1 and TRBJ1-2; D remains ambiguous. V lost 4 bases, J lost 7 bases, and 10 bases lay in between. Germline values: CDR1 DFQATT, CDR2 SNEGSKA (reference sequence). The CDR3 extends over 11 amino acids. CDR3 coding DNA: TGCAGTGCTACCGCGGTGGTTGGCTACACCTTC. Translating it yields CSATAVVGYTF.

This clonotype was detected ten times or more. This rearrangement joins TRBV20-1 to TRBJ1-6, with TRBD1 identical over 10 bases. After removal of 6 bases from V and 5 bases from J, the junction contained 4 bases not matched to a gene. From germline, CDR1 is DFQATT and CDR2 SNEGSKA (reference sequence). The CDR3 spans 14 residues. The CDR3 here is CSASGQGDNSPLHF. As DNA, the CDR3 is TGCAGTGCCTCAGGACAGGGGGATAATTCACCCCTCCACTTT.

This clonotype has a handful of counts. The V and J genes are TRBV7-2 and TRBJ2-2; TRBD1 might be the D (5 bases). Germline CDR1 SGHTA, CDR2 FQGNSA. The CDR3 is 11 residues long. V lost 2 bases to trimming and J lost 13 bases, with 8 bases between them. CDR3: CASSLRDRLFF. The CDR3 DNA is TGTGCCAGCAGCTTAAGAGACAGGCTGTTTTTT.

This clonotype was found many times. V usage is TRBV5-1 and J usage is TRBJ2-3; either TRBD1 or TRBD2 may fit D (5 bases each). Germline V gene data show CDR1 as SGHRS and CDR2 as YFSETQ. The CDR3 contains 13 residues. Trimming stripped 7 bases from V and 6 bases from J, with 15 bases between. CDR3 protein: CASRDVNEDTQYF. CDR3 nucleotides: TGCGCCAGCCGGGACGTAAACGAGGATACGCAGTATTTT.

This clonotype was found many times. The gene calls are TRBV7-9 and TRBJ2-1, with 7 bases fitting TRBD2. Germline V lookup: CDR1 SEHNR, CDR2 FQNEAQ (reference sequence). The CDR3 covers 14 residues. The trim removed 5 bases at V and 10 bases at J, leaving 11 bases unmatched. Here the CDR3 reads CASSPLVGGNEQFF. The CDR3 bases are TGTGCCAGCAGCCCACTAGTGGGGGGGAACGAGCAGTTCTTC.

This chain uses TRBV20-1 with TRBJ1-1; D gene uncertain. V gave up 4 bases and J gave up 2 bases, with 11 bases separating them. The V gene's germline CDR1 is DFQATT and CDR2 SNEGSKA (reference sequence). The length of the CDR3 is 13 residues. The CDR3 DNA reads TGCAGTGCTACCATACAAACTAACACTGAAGCTTTCTTT. Encoded protein: CSATIQTNTEAFF.